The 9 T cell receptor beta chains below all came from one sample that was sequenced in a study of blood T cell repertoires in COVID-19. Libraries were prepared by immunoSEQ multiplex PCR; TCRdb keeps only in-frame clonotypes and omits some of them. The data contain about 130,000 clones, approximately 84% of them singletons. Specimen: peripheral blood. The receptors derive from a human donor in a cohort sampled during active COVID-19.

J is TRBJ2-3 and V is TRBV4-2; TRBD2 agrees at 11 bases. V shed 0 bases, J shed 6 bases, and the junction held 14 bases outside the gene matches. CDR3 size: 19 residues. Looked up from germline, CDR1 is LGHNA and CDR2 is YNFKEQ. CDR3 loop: CASSQDLYRASGGMDTQYF. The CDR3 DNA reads TGTGCCAGCAGCCAAGACCTGTACCGGGCTAGCGGGGGGATGGATACGCAGTATTTT.

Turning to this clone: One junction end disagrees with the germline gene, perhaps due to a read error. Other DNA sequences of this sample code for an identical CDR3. In DNA form, the CDR3 reads TGTGCTAGCAGTGAAGCCTGGGACAGGGGAGGGCCCCAGCATTTT. Translation: CASSEAWDRGGPQHF. This rearrangement joins TRBV6-1 to TRBJ1-5; 10 positions agree with TRBD1. This CDR3 contains 15 residues. The germline CDR1 and CDR2 sequences are MNHNS and SASEGT.

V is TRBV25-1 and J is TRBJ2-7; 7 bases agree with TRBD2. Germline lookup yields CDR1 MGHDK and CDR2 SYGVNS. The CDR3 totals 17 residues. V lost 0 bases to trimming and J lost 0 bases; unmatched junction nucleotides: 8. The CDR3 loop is CASSEYGGREGSYEQYF. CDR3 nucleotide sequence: TGTGCCAGCAGTGAATATGGGGGGAGGGAGGGCTCCTACGAGCAGTACTTC.

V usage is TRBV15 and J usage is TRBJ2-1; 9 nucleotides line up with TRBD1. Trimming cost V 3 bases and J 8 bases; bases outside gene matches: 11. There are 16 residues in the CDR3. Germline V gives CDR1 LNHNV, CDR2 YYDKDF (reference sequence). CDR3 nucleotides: TGTGCCACCAGCAGGGACAGGGGCCGGGGGGTCCATGAGCAGTTCTTC. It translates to CATSRDRGRGVHEQFF.

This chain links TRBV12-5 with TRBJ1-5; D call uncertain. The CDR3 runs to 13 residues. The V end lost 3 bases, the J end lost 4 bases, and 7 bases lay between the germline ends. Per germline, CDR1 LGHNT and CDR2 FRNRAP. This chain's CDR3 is CASGFADNQPQHF. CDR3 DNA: TGTGCTAGTGGTTTCGCGGATAATCAGCCCCAGCATTTT.

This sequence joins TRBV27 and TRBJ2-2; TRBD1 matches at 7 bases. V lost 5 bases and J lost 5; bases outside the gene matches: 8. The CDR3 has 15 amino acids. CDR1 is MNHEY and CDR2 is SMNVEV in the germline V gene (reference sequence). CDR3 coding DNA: TGTGCCAGCAGTCCGGGTCGACAGGGAACCGGGGAGCTGTTTTTT. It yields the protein CASSPGRQGTGELFF.

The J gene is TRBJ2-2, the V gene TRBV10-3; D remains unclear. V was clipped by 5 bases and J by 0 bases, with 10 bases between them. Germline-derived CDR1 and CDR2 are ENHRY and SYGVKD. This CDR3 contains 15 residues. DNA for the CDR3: TGTGCCATCAGTATAGAATTCGCGAACACCGGGGAGCTGTTTTTT. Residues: CAISIEFANTGELFF.

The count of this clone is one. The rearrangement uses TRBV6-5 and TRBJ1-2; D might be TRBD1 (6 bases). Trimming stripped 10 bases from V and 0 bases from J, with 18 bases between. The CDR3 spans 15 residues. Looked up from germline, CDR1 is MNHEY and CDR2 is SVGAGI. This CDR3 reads CANGTPGRTNYGYTF. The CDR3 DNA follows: TGTGCCAACGGGACACCGGGACGAACTAACTATGGCTACACCTTC.

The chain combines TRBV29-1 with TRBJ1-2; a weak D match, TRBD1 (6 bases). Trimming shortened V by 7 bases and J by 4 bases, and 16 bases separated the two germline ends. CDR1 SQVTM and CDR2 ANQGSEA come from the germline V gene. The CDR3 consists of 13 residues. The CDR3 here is CSAAHREGYGYTF. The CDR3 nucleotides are TGCAGCGCCGCTCACAGGGAGGGCTATGGCTACACCTTC.